This T cell receptor beta chain is from a study of OX40 agonist ivuxolimab in advanced cancers. The wider study: Recorded diagnoses for dose-escalation patients were hepatocellular carcinoma, melanoma, renal cell or head and neck cancer.

The germline V gene encodes CDR1 MGHRA and CDR2 YSYEKL. This CDR3 is 15 amino acids long. V lost 3 bases to trimming and J lost 0 bases, with 12 bases between them. The method was immunoSEQ multiplex PCR; TCRdb's version includes in-frame clones alone and lacks a portion of them. The sample includes some 34,000 clones, approximately 84% seen only once; the top ten take roughly a fifth. The TCR was taken from an adult with an advanced solid tumor such as melanoma, head and neck, liver or kidney cancer. The V gene is TRBV4-1, the J gene TRBJ2-7; the D gene is possibly TRBD1 (6 bases). The sample was CD4+ or CD8+ T cells sorted from blood, taken in a trial of the OX40 agonist ivuxolimab. In DNA, the CDR3 is TGCGCCAGCAGCCAGGTCCGGGACACCTCCTACGAGCAGTACTTC. Its protein product is CASSQVRDTSYEQYF.